One T cell receptor beta chain is described in this entry. This entry comes from a study of blood T cells in healthy people across ages. Study background: About one barcoded beta molecule per two T cells came from capture by template switching.

The extraction recovered at least 5 micrograms of total RNA per sample. Per the germline V gene, CDR1 is LGHDT and CDR2 is YNNKEL (reference sequence). The CDR3 extends over 17 amino acids. V was pared by 4 bases and J by 2 bases, with 17 bases between. Through a sample-barcoded 5' primer and a J-beta primer mix, a second PCR was run for roughly 7 to 12 cycles. The template-switch adaptor, which had 12 random nucleotides, put a tag on each cDNA molecule. TCRdb re-called the 5' RACE reads with MiXCR, one entry per CDR3 protein. The table shows hundreds of thousands of distinct CDR3 sequences, with 40% to 45% occurring only once.

The chain links TRBV3-1 to TRBJ2-2; weak D call: TRBD2 (6 bases). What was sequenced was blood. This receptor was identified in an elderly man in good health. The CDR3: CASSPVIPGLNTGELFF. The CDR3 DNA reads as TGTGCCAGCAGCCCAGTGATACCGGGACTTAACACCGGGGAGCTGTTTTTT.